A selection of T cell receptor beta chains follows, all from one sample in a study of blood T cells in healthy people across ages. TCRdb processed the 5' RACE reads anew with MiXCR; each CDR3 protein has one entry. The sample has some 880,000 distinct CDR3 sequences; 35% to 40% are singletons. The material sequenced was blood. These receptors were taken from a man aged 18 to 29 in good health. Both conserved end residues are part of each CDR3. Each record gives: D gene, clone size, J gene, V gene, CDR3 DNA, CDR3 protein. D genes are given only for firm matches. Part of the rows lack a size; the others show once, few, many or a class for expanded clones.

D gene: -; clone size: few; J gene: TRBJ1-1; V gene: TRBV6-5; CDR3 DNA: TGTGCCAGCAGGGCACCTATGAACACTGAAGCTTTCTTT; CDR3 protein: CASRAPMNTEAFF
D gene: -; clone size: -; J gene: TRBJ1-4; V gene: TRBV21-1; CDR3 DNA: TGTGCCAGCGGGACAGGCCCTAGGGAAAAACTGTTTTTT; CDR3 protein: CASGTGPREKLFF
D gene: -; clone size: many; J gene: TRBJ2-5; V gene: TRBV10-3; CDR3 DNA: TGTGCCATCAGTGGACAGGACCAAGAGACCCAGTACTTC; CDR3 protein: CAISGQDQETQYF
D gene: -; clone size: -; J gene: TRBJ2-1; V gene: TRBV14; CDR3 DNA: TGTGCCAGCAGCCAAGGCCCAGGGTGGAATGGGCAGTTCTTC; CDR3 protein: CASSQGPGWNGQFF
D gene: -; clone size: -; J gene: TRBJ2-7; V gene: TRBV4-2; CDR3 DNA: TGTGCCAGCAGCCAATTGGAGGACAGCTACAGCTCCTACGAGCAGTACTTC; CDR3 protein: CASSQLEDSYSSYEQYF
D gene: -; clone size: once; J gene: TRBJ1-4; V gene: TRBV21-1; CDR3 DNA: TGTGCCAGTTCCTCACCGGGGGTGGGTGAAAAACTGTTTTTT; CDR3 protein: CASSSPGVGEKLFF
D gene: TRBD2; clone size: few; J gene: TRBJ2-3; V gene: TRBV15; CDR3 DNA: TGTGCCACCAGCAGAGATCTAGCGGGTACAGATACGCAGTATTTT; CDR3 protein: CATSRDLAGTDTQYF
D gene: -; clone size: -; J gene: TRBJ2-7; V gene: TRBV5-1; CDR3 DNA: TGCGCCAGCAGCTTGGTGGGGGCAGAGTACAATGAGCAGTACTTC; CDR3 protein: CASSLVGAEYNEQYF
D gene: -; clone size: few; J gene: TRBJ2-5; V gene: TRBV2; CDR3 DNA: TGTGCCAGCAGTGAAGAGGCTAGCCCCACCCAAGAGACCCAGTACTTC; CDR3 protein: CASSEEASPTQETQYF
D gene: -; clone size: -; J gene: TRBJ2-1; V gene: TRBV7-2; CDR3 DNA: TGTGCCAGCAGCTTAGCCCCGAGAGTCCCCCCAGAGACCCAGTTCTTC; CDR3 protein: CASSLAPRVPPETQFF
D gene: -; clone size: -; J gene: TRBJ2-3; V gene: TRBV4-3; CDR3 DNA: TGCGCCAGCAGCCAAGATGGGCAGGGGCCAGATACGCAGTATTTT; CDR3 protein: CASSQDGQGPDTQYF
D gene: -; clone size: many; J gene: TRBJ1-5; V gene: TRBV7-9; CDR3 DNA: TGTGCCAGCAGCTTTTCGGGTGATTATCAGCCCCAGCATTTT; CDR3 protein: CASSFSGDYQPQHF
D gene: TRBD2; clone size: -; J gene: TRBJ2-1; V gene: TRBV10-3; CDR3 DNA: TGTGCCATCAGTGAGCCCGCGCGGGGGAACAATGAGCAGTTCTTC; CDR3 protein: CAISEPARGNNEQFF
D gene: -; clone size: many; J gene: TRBJ2-1; V gene: TRBV5-5; CDR3 DNA: TGTGCCAGCAGCTTTGACACCAGCTCCTACAATGAGCAGTTCTTC; CDR3 protein: CASSFDTSSYNEQFF
D gene: -; clone size: -; J gene: TRBJ1-2; V gene: TRBV4-1; CDR3 DNA: TGCGCCAGCGGCCAAAAACAGGCGCCGAATGGGGACTATGGCTACACCTTC; CDR3 protein: CASGQKQAPNGDYGYTF
D gene: -; clone size: few; J gene: TRBJ2-1; V gene: TRBV20-1; CDR3 DNA: TGCAGTGCTCTGGAGGTCGCGTCCTACAATGAGCAGTTCTTC; CDR3 protein: CSALEVASYNEQFF
D gene: -; clone size: -; J gene: TRBJ2-1; V gene: TRBV4-3; CDR3 DNA: TGCGCCAGCAGCCAAGATAGGCGGTACAGGGAATTAAGGTACAATGAGCAGTTCTTC; CDR3 protein: CASSQDRRYRELRYNEQFF
D gene: -; clone size: few; J gene: TRBJ1-2; V gene: TRBV12-3/TRBV12-4; CDR3 DNA: TGTGCCAGCAGTGACAGGTCTAGGGGCTACACCTTC; CDR3 protein: CASSDRSRGYTF
D gene: -; clone size: -; J gene: TRBJ1-6; V gene: TRBV20-1; CDR3 DNA: TGCAGTGCCACGGGGGCCCAGAATTCACCCCTCCACTTT; CDR3 protein: CSATGAQNSPLHF
D gene: -; clone size: few; J gene: TRBJ1-5; V gene: TRBV5-5; CDR3 DNA: TGTGCCAGCAGCCTAAGAGCCGGGACAAATATCAATCAGCCCCAGCATTTT; CDR3 protein: CASSLRAGTNINQPQHF
D gene: -; clone size: -; J gene: TRBJ2-7; V gene: TRBV7-2; CDR3 DNA: TGTGCCAGCAGCGGATACCGGGACAAGGTGTACAATGAGCAGTACTTC; CDR3 protein: CASSGYRDKVYNEQYF
D gene: -; clone size: -; J gene: TRBJ1-2; V gene: TRBV7-9; CDR3 DNA: TGTGCCAGCAGCTCTAGCGCCTTGTATGGCTACACCTTC; CDR3 protein: CASSSSALYGYTF
D gene: -; clone size: few; J gene: TRBJ1-3; V gene: TRBV12-3/TRBV12-4; CDR3 DNA: TGTGCCAGCGGCCCCGGAAACACCATATATTTT; CDR3 protein: CASGPGNTIYF
D gene: -; clone size: -; J gene: TRBJ2-1; V gene: TRBV7-8; CDR3 DNA: TGTGCCAGCTGGGGAATGAAAAATGAGCAGTTCTTC; CDR3 protein: CASWGMKNEQFF
D gene: TRBD2; clone size: -; J gene: TRBJ2-7; V gene: TRBV25-1; CDR3 DNA: TGTGCCAGCAGTGCGGGACTACCCAAAGACTACTACGAGCAGTACTTC; CDR3 protein: CASSAGLPKDYYEQYF
D gene: -; clone size: -; J gene: TRBJ1-2; V gene: TRBV4-3; CDR3 DNA: TGCGCCAGCAGCCTTCCAAGGGGGGCCGGGAACTATGGCTACACCTTC; CDR3 protein: CASSLPRGAGNYGYTF
D gene: TRBD2; clone size: -; J gene: TRBJ2-2; V gene: TRBV27; CDR3 DNA: TGTGCCAGCAGTTTCCTAGCGGGGGGGGCCACCGGGGAGCTGTTTTTT; CDR3 protein: CASSFLAGGATGELFF
D gene: -; clone size: -; J gene: TRBJ2-7; V gene: TRBV14; CDR3 DNA: TGTGCCAGCAGCAGAACCACTACCTACGAGCAGTACTTC; CDR3 protein: CASSRTTTYEQYF
D gene: TRBD1; clone size: -; J gene: TRBJ2-1; V gene: TRBV29-1; CDR3 DNA: TGCAGCGCCACAGCAGGGGGCGGATTCAATGAGCAGTTCTTC; CDR3 protein: CSATAGGGFNEQFF
D gene: TRBD1; clone size: few; J gene: TRBJ1-5; V gene: TRBV4-3; CDR3 DNA: TGCGCCAGCAGTCAAGGTGACAGGGCGGGTCAGCCCCAGCATTTT; CDR3 protein: CASSQGDRAGQPQHF
D gene: -; clone size: -; J gene: TRBJ1-2; V gene: TRBV20-1; CDR3 DNA: TGCAGTGCTAGTAACGGGCTTGGTGGCTACACCTTC; CDR3 protein: CSASNGLGGYTF
D gene: -; clone size: many; J gene: TRBJ2-7; V gene: TRBV12-3/TRBV12-4; CDR3 DNA: TGTGCCAGCAGTTCCGGGACAATATTGAATGAGCAGTACTTC; CDR3 protein: CASSSGTILNEQYF
D gene: -; clone size: -; J gene: TRBJ2-3; V gene: TRBV16; CDR3 DNA: TGTGCCAGCAGCTGGGACACGCGGCAGCCCAAGAACCAGTATTTT; CDR3 protein: CASSWDTRQPKNQYF
D gene: -; clone size: -; J gene: TRBJ2-5; V gene: TRBV18; CDR3 DNA: TGTGCCAGCTCACCCGAGCCACTAGGCCAGGAGGAGACCCAGTACTTC; CDR3 protein: CASSPEPLGQEETQYF
D gene: -; clone size: -; J gene: TRBJ2-7; V gene: TRBV5-1; CDR3 DNA: TGCGCCAGCAGCTTGGAAATAGGGTACGAGCAGTACTTC; CDR3 protein: CASSLEIGYEQYF
D gene: -; clone size: few; J gene: TRBJ2-1; V gene: TRBV20-1; CDR3 DNA: TGCAGTGCTAGAGGGGGGGAACAGCGAGCAGAGCAGTTCTTC; CDR3 protein: CSARGGEQRAEQFF
D gene: -; clone size: -; J gene: TRBJ1-1; V gene: TRBV29-1; CDR3 DNA: TGCAGCGTTGGGCGGGAGGGAACGAGCACTGAAGCTTTCTTT; CDR3 protein: CSVGREGTSTEAFF
D gene: -; clone size: once; J gene: TRBJ2-1; V gene: TRBV5-1; CDR3 DNA: TGCGCCAGCAGCCCCCCGGCTGCTGAGCAGTTCTTC; CDR3 protein: CASSPPAAEQFF
D gene: -; clone size: few; J gene: TRBJ2-3; V gene: TRBV5-1; CDR3 DNA: TGCGCCAGCAGCTTCAATACAGGGCTGTACCCAGATACGCAGTATTTT; CDR3 protein: CASSFNTGLYPDTQYF
D gene: -; clone size: few; J gene: TRBJ2-2; V gene: TRBV4-3; CDR3 DNA: TGCGCCAGCAGCTCGGAGGGTGCGACCGGGGAGCTGTTTTTT; CDR3 protein: CASSSEGATGELFF
D gene: -; clone size: -; J gene: TRBJ1-6; V gene: TRBV20-1; CDR3 DNA: TGCAGTGCCCGTTTGAGCTCCTATAATTCACCCCTCCACTTT; CDR3 protein: CSARLSSYNSPLHF
D gene: TRBD1; clone size: many; J gene: TRBJ2-7; V gene: TRBV6-2/TRBV6-3; CDR3 DNA: TGTGCCAGCAGAGAAGGGACAGGGCTCTACGAGCAGTACTTC; CDR3 protein: CASREGTGLYEQYF